This TCR beta chain emerged from a study of follicular helper T cells after annual influenza vaccination. Regarding the study as a whole: Change in circulating plasmablasts correlated with ICOS+CD38+ cTfh clonality change.

Some clones are missing from TCRdb's copy, which holds only in-frame ones; the method was immunoSEQ multiplex PCR. The table includes 27,000 or so clones, 80% to 90% detected once. As regards this clone: The antigen is not known.

Indicated time point: 2014-2015 season, pre-vaccination. In germline, CDR1 is MDHEN, CDR2 SYDVKM. The CDR3 is 15 residues long. The V gene end was trimmed by 5 bases and the J gene end by 8 bases; junction bases not matched to a gene: 8. Material: CXCR5+ CD38- circulating T follicular helper cells from blood, obtained on the day of influenza vaccination. Documented subset: circulating Tfh, non-naive CD4+CXCR5+PD-1+ (ICOS+CD38+ or ICOS-CD38-). The rearrangement joins TRBV28 to TRBJ1-6, with 8 positions matching TRBD1. This clonotype was sampled from an adult who received the influenza vaccine. The CDR3 DNA follows: TGTGCCAGCAGTCCTTCGACAGGGGCCCATTCACCCCTCCACTTT. Translating it yields CASSPSTGAHSPLHF.